The clone carrying this T cell receptor beta chain was seen more than once but under ten times. Its antigen is not identified. Constant-segment primers and 5'RACE yielded cDNA libraries for TCR alpha and TCR beta, each carrying sample barcodes and UMIs. TCRdb processed the 5' RACE reads anew with MiXCR; each CDR3 protein has one entry. There are roughly 560,000 distinct CDR3 sequences in the sample; around 20% occur only once, and roughly an eighth lies in the top ten. The data derive from a study of T-cell memory formation after mild COVID-19. Across the study: TCR clustering was largely donor specific.

Study observations and caveats: Pre-infection memory carried some responding clones, suggesting that cross-reactive memory joined. From day 15 to 85, contracting clones were balanced between CD4 and CD8, whereas later expanders leaned toward CD4+.

Germline CDR1 reads SGHDT; CDR2 reads YYEEEE. CDR3 length: 14 amino acids. Trimming pared 3 bases from V and 0 bases from J, leaving 7 bases between. This clonotype was obtained from an adult woman who had mild COVID-19 (a few samples of this study predate the infection). Cell type and time point are not known. This chain uses TRBV5-6 with TRBJ1-5; D ambiguous. The sequenced sample consisted of PBMCs or a T cell subset sorted from them (not recorded which). In DNA form, the CDR3 reads TGTGCCAGCAGCTGGGGTTATAGCAATCAGCCCCAGCATTTT. Translation: CASSWGYSNQPQHF.